Shown below are 31 T cell receptor beta chains from a single sample sequenced in a study of neurological immune-mediated disorders. Via MiXCR, TCRdb re-called the 5' RACE reads, giving one row per CDR3 protein. The sample includes tens of thousands of distinct CDR3 sequences, roughly 12% of them seen just once. The sequenced material came from PBMCs. The receptors shown here come from a woman between 55 and 75 years old with HTLV-1-associated myelopathy (HAM/TSP).

This clonotype was observed at least ten times. The rearrangement links TRBV20-1 to TRBJ2-3, with TRBD2 matching over 8 bases. Germline-derived CDR1 and CDR2 are DFQATT and SNEGSKA (reference sequence). The J segment lost 0 bases and the V segment lost 5 bases, leaving 7 bases of the junction unmatched. There are 15 residues in the CDR3. The DNA of the CDR3 is TGCAGTGCTCAGGCTAGCGGGTATAGCACAGATACGCAGTATTTT. Translating it yields CSAQASGYSTDTQYF.

This clonotype has a count of ten or more. One end of the junction fails to match germline, which may point to a read error. The chain couples TRBV20-1 to TRBJ2-5; D is undetermined. The CDR3 has 13 residues. Germline CDR1 DFQATT, CDR2 SNEGSKA (reference sequence). The CDR3 region has the DNA TGCAGTGCTCGAGAGGCACCCGAAGAGACCCAGTACTTC. It codes for CSAREAPEETQYF.

Note on this clonotype: Germline is not matched at one junction end, which may reflect a read error. This sequence joins TRBV9 and TRBJ2-5; 11 positions match TRBD2. There are 16 residues in the CDR3. Germline V lookup: CDR1 SGDLS, CDR2 YYNGEE. The DNA of the CDR3 is TGTTCCAGTAGCCCTAGTAGACTAGCGGGAATGGAGACCCAGTACTTC. Protein: CSSSPSRLAGMETQYF.

At least ten counts were recorded for this clonotype. This chain uses TRBV5-6 with TRBJ2-1, with 11 positions matching TRBD2. Trimming at V came to 4 bases and at J to 5 bases, leaving 8 bases not matched to a gene. This CDR3 has 16 residues. Germline V gene lookup returns CDR1 SGHDT and CDR2 YYEEEE. The CDR3 DNA sequence: TGTGCCAGCAGCCCCATACTAGCGGGAGACCACAATGAGCAGTTCTTC. Residues: CASSPILAGDHNEQFF.

This clonotype was seen ten or more times. The chain combines TRBV27 with TRBJ1-3; maybe TRBD1 (5 bases). The germline V gene encodes CDR1 MNHEY and CDR2 SMNVEV (reference sequence). Deletions cut 7 bases from V and 3 bases from J, with 19 bases between. The CDR3 covers 16 residues. The CDR3 region has the DNA TGTGCCAGCACCAGCCGGGACCCCAATCGTGGAAACACCATATATTTT. It specifies CASTSRDPNRGNTIYF.

This clonotype was detected many times. The chain is built from TRBV20-1 and TRBJ2-7; D is unclear. Germline values: CDR1 DFQATT, CDR2 SNEGSKA (reference sequence). The CDR3 is 12 amino acids. V was trimmed by 4 bases and J by 4 bases, leaving 11 bases between them. The CDR3 DNA sequence: TGCAGTGCTAAGAAGACTGCTTACGAGCAGTACTTC. Amino acid sequence: CSAKKTAYEQYF.

This clonotype was detected many times. In DNA form, the CDR3 reads TGCGCCAGCAGCGCCCTAGCGGGAGGCCAAGGAGATACGCAGTATTTT. Protein product: CASSALAGGQGDTQYF. The genes are TRBV5-1 and TRBJ2-3; TRBD2 matches 11 bases. The CDR3 is 16 residues long. Germline V lookup: CDR1 SGHRS, CDR2 YFSETQ. V shed 4 bases, J shed 5 bases, and the junction held 9 bases outside the gene matches.

The rearrangement uses TRBV7-3 and TRBJ2-5; 11 bases line up with TRBD2. J lost 5 bases, V lost 3 bases, and 11 bases had no gene match. The CDR3 runs to 17 residues. From germline, CDR1 is SGHTA and CDR2 FQGTGA. CDR3 nucleotide sequence: TGTGCCAGCAGCTTGTGGGGGACTAGCGGAGAGGTGGAGACCCAGTACTTC. It codes for CASSLWGTSGEVETQYF.

Many counts were recorded for this clonotype. The rearrangement joins TRBV27 to TRBJ1-2; the D is unclear. Trimming shortened V by 3 bases and J by 7 bases, and 15 bases separated the two germline ends. CDR1 is MNHEY and CDR2 is SMNVEV in the germline V gene (reference sequence). This CDR3 contains 14 residues. CDR3 residues: CASSFTPLSGGYTF. DNA for the CDR3: TGTGCCAGCAGTTTCACCCCCCTGTCGGGTGGCTACACCTTC.

In this sample, this clonotype turned up many times. This chain links TRBV5-5 with TRBJ1-1; D gene uncertain. Trimming removed 2 bases at V and 0 bases at J, with 8 bases between. This CDR3 has 14 residues. Germline V lookup: CDR1 SGHKS, CDR2 YYEKEE (reference sequence). The CDR3 here is CASSFRQVNTEAFF. The CDR3 DNA is TGTGCCAGCAGCTTTAGGCAGGTGAACACTGAAGCTTTCTTT.

In its sample, this clonotype was seen many times. The chain has TRBV7-9 and TRBJ2-4; D may correspond to TRBD1 or TRBD2 (5 bases each). V lost 5 bases to trimming and J lost 13 bases, with 21 bases between them. The germline gives CDR1 SEHNR, CDR2 FQNEAQ (reference sequence). The CDR3 spans 14 residues. This chain's CDR3 is CASSGAGGPPLQYF. The DNA of the CDR3 is TGTGCCAGCAGCGGGGCTGGCGGGCCGCCTCTCCAGTACTTC.

The table lists this clonotype with many counts. The V call is TRBV20-1, the J call TRBJ2-7; 10 bases map to TRBD1. Unmatched junction bases numbered 8, after V lost 3 bases and J lost 3 bases. CDR1 and CDR2 from the germline V gene are DFQATT and SNEGSKA (reference sequence). The CDR3 totals 15 residues. DNA for the CDR3: TGCAGTGCTAGCCTGCGGGACAGGGGCCGCTACGAGCAGTACTTC. This sequence encodes CSASLRDRGRYEQYF.

This clonotype was seen repeatedly, ten times or more. J is TRBJ2-5 and V is TRBV5-1; the D gene is possibly TRBD2 (6 bases). The CDR3 totals 13 residues. Germline CDR1 SGHRS, CDR2 YFSETQ. Trimming took off 4 bases at V and 5 bases at J, with 12 bases between the two ends. The CDR3 nucleotides are TGCGCCAGCAGCCAGGGACTGGTGGAGACCCAGTACTTC. Translation gives CASSQGLVETQYF.

This clonotype was counted many times. The rearrangement joins TRBV12-3 or TRBV12-4 to TRBJ2-7; no clear D. Trimming took 3 bases from V and 7 from J, leaving 16 bases between them. This CDR3 has 14 residues. CDR3 in amino acids: CASSLDQHIWEQYF. The DNA of the CDR3 is TGTGCCAGCAGTTTGGATCAACACATTTGGGAGCAGTACTTC.

This clonotype was seen more than once but under ten times. The V and J genes are TRBV20-1 and TRBJ2-6; 8 bases match TRBD1. Germline V lookup: CDR1 DFQATT, CDR2 SNEGSKA (reference sequence). The V segment lost 0 bases and the J segment 2 bases; nucleotides outside the gene matches: 9. This CDR3 is built from 18 residues. CDR3 loop: CSARDRARGLTGANVLTF. The CDR3, as DNA: TGCAGTGCTAGAGATCGGGCCAGGGGGCTAACTGGGGCCAACGTCCTGACTTTC.

V is TRBV20-1 and J is TRBJ1-3, with D unclear. CDR3 size: 16 residues. Germline values: CDR1 DFQATT, CDR2 SNEGSKA (reference sequence). Trimming pared 5 bases from V and 2 bases from J, leaving 19 bases between. DNA of the CDR3: TGCAGTGCTTCGTGTCAGGACTCGGGAGCTGGAAACACCATATATTTT. Translating gives CSASCQDSGAGNTIYF.

This clonotype was observed many times. V and J are TRBV2 and TRBJ2-7; TRBD2 matches at 10 bases. The J segment lost 3 bases and the V segment lost 8 bases, leaving 4 bases of the junction unmatched. Germline V lookup: CDR1 SNHLY, CDR2 FYNNEI. This CDR3 has 13 residues. The CDR3 bases are TGTGCCAGCGGACTAGCGGAAGGCTACGAGCAGTACTTC. This translates into CASGLAEGYEQYF. The full variable domain, in which reference TRBV2 and TRBJ2-7 provide the parts outside the CDR3, is EPEVTQTPSHQVTQMGQEVILRCVPISNHLYFYWYRQILGQKVEFLVSFYNNEISEKSEIFDDQFSVERPDGSNFTLKIRSTKLEDSAMYFCASGLAEGYEQYFGPGTRLTVT.

In its sample, this clonotype was seen many times. The gene calls are TRBV12-3 or TRBV12-4 and TRBJ2-2; D gene unclear. This CDR3 is built from 14 residues. V was shortened by 3 bases and J by 1 base, with 6 bases between the two germline ends. The CDR3 DNA is TGTGCCAGCAGTTTTCGGAGGAACACCGGGGAGCTGTTTTTT. This sequence encodes CASSFRRNTGELFF.

There are many counts of this clonotype. This sequence joins TRBV2 and TRBJ2-1; 8 nucleotides agree with TRBD2. V shed 5 bases, J shed 7 bases, and the junction held 7 bases outside the gene matches. The CDR3 length is 14 residues. Looked up from germline, CDR1 is SNHLY and CDR2 is FYNNEI. The CDR3 DNA sequence: TGTGCCAGCAGTCCCAGGAGCGGGAGTAATGAGCAGTTCTTC. Translating gives CASSPRSGSNEQFF.

This clonotype was seen many times. Here the CDR3 reads CASSFPNYGYTF. As DNA, the CDR3 is TGTGCCAGCAGTTTCCCTAACTATGGCTACACCTTC. The chain combines TRBV7-9 with TRBJ1-2; D remains unclear. Germline V gene data show CDR1 as SEHNR and CDR2 as FQNEAQ (reference sequence). This CDR3 is 12 amino acids long. The ends were cut back, 6 bases at V and 0 bases at J, with 5 bases in the middle.

This clonotype has at least ten counts. The chain joins TRBV4-1 to TRBJ2-3, with D possibly being TRBD1 (5 bases). The CDR3 extends over 15 amino acids. With 2 bases removed from V and 6 bases from J, the gap between germline ends came to 15 bases. Germline V gene lookup returns CDR1 MGHRA and CDR2 YSYEKL. CDR3 in amino acids: CASSQRPQGTDTQYF. The CDR3, as DNA: TGCGCCAGCAGCCAAAGGCCTCAGGGAACCGATACGCAGTATTTT.

This clonotype was detected ten times or more. The CDR3 loop is CASSQEGLAGANEQFF. Written as DNA, the CDR3 is TGCGCCAGCAGCCAAGAGGGTCTAGCGGGAGCCAACGAGCAGTTCTTC. The rearrangement links TRBV4-1 to TRBJ2-1, with 10 positions matching TRBD2. Trimming took 0 bases from V and 10 from J; bases not matched to a gene: 9. This CDR3 has 16 residues. Germline CDR1 and CDR2: MGHRA and YSYEKL.

V usage is TRBV7-9 and J usage is TRBJ2-3; D possibly corresponds to TRBD2 (6 bases). CDR3 size: 19 residues. The V end lost 5 bases, the J end lost 3 bases, and 27 bases lay between the germline ends. Germline V CDR1 and CDR2: SEHNR, FQNEAQ (reference sequence). CDR3 region: CASSRRGTRSANLTDTQYF. The DNA of the CDR3 is TGTGCCAGCAGCCGCCGGGGGACGCGGAGTGCGAACTTAACAGATACGCAGTATTTT.

This clonotype was picked up many times. This chain uses TRBV9 with TRBJ2-3; TRBD2 agrees at 15 bases. With V trimmed by 3 bases and J by 0 bases, 23 bases remained unmatched. Germline CDR1 and CDR2: SGDLS and YYNGEE. There are 24 residues in the CDR3. The CDR3 sequence: CASSEGPGLAGGYPWATSTDTQYF. The CDR3, as DNA: TGTGCCAGCAGCGAGGGACCGGGACTAGCGGGAGGTTACCCCTGGGCTACCAGCACAGATACGCAGTATTTT.

This clonotype has ten or more counts. The chain has TRBV19 and TRBJ2-1; D remains ambiguous. Trimming pared 7 bases from V and 8 bases from J, leaving 21 bases between. This CDR3 comprises 15 residues. Looked up from germline, CDR1 is LNHDA and CDR2 is SQIVND (reference sequence). CDR3 nucleotides: TGTGCCAGTAAGCACCGGGCCATACTCCTCGATGAGCAGTTCTTC. This sequence encodes CASKHRAILLDEQFF.

This clonotype was counted ten times or more. This chain connects TRBV24-1 to TRBJ1-4; 10 bases fit TRBD1. CDR1 and CDR2 (germline): KGHDR, SFDVKD. The CDR3 covers 17 residues. The V gene end was trimmed by 3 bases and the J gene end by 8 bases; junction bases not matched to a gene: 11. CDR3 in DNA: TGTGCCACCAGTGATCCCAATCCGGGACAGGGGAAAGAAAAACTGTTTTTT. Translated, it gives CATSDPNPGQGKEKLFF.

This clonotype was picked up many times. This chain joins TRBV20-1 and TRBJ1-1, with a tentative D call TRBD1 (5 bases). V was cut by 0 bases and J by 5 bases, with 13 bases left in between. This CDR3 spans 14 amino acids. Per germline, CDR1 DFQATT and CDR2 SNEGSKA (reference sequence). The CDR3 loop reads CSARERDGGTEAFF. The CDR3 nucleotides are TGCAGTGCTAGAGAAAGGGACGGGGGGACTGAAGCTTTCTTT.

The table lists this clonotype with a few counts. This sequence joins TRBV7-9 and TRBJ1-2, with no clear D. V was shortened by 5 bases and J by 4 bases, with 17 bases between the two germline ends. This CDR3 comprises 15 residues. Germline CDR1 reads SEHNR; CDR2 reads FQNEAQ (reference sequence). This CDR3 is CASSPRTASIYGYTF. The CDR3 nucleotides read TGTGCCAGCAGCCCTCGGACGGCCTCCATCTATGGCTACACCTTC.

As regards this clonotype: This may be a read error: a much more frequent sequence differs by one nucleotide. V gene TRBV29-1 combines with J gene TRBJ2-7; D is possibly TRBD2 (6 bases). Germline V lookup: CDR1 SQVTM, CDR2 ANQGSEA. This CDR3 is 15 amino acids long. Here the CDR3 reads CSIEGGGTGDYEQYF. DNA for the CDR3: TGCAGCATTGAGGGCGGAGGGACGGGAGACTACGAGCAGTACTTC.

This clonotype was recorded many times. In DNA, the CDR3 is TGTGCCAGCAGCCCGGGGGACGTAACTAATGAAAAACTGTTTTTT. It yields the protein CASSPGDVTNEKLFF. The chain recombines TRBV12-3 or TRBV12-4 with TRBJ1-4, with a possible D match to TRBD1 (5 bases). V dropped 6 bases and J dropped 1 base, with 12 bases sitting between them. There are 15 residues in the CDR3.

The gene calls are TRBV28 and TRBJ1-1, with a tentative D call TRBD1 (5 bases). Trimming removed 7 bases at V and 0 bases at J, with 15 bases between. Germline CDR1 MDHEN, CDR2 SYDVKM. This CDR3 is 15 amino acids long. In nucleotides, the CDR3 is TGTGCCAGCATTTGCGGGGGAGGTATGAACACTGAAGCTTTCTTT. Its translation: CASICGGGMNTEAFF.